This T cell receptor beta chain was observed in a study of cytotoxic CD8 clonotypes in ibrutinib-treated CLL. The repertoire was sequenced with immunoSEQ multiplex PCR; TCRdb's copy has only in-frame clones and lacks some. The sample includes 100,000 to 150,000 clones, approximately 85% seen only once; the top ten take roughly 2%. CDR1 and CDR2 (germline): LNHNV, YYDKDF (reference sequence). This CDR3 has 19 residues. Germline trimming cut 0 bases from V and 5 bases from J; bases unmatched to any gene: 14. The receptor was isolated from a human donor with chronic lymphocytic leukemia. The input for sequencing was PBMCs, taken after 24 months of ibrutinib treatment. This sequence joins TRBV15 and TRBJ2-5; 11 positions agree with TRBD1. The CDR3 loop is CATSRDDSLDRGLLETQYF. CDR3 DNA sequence: TGTGCCACCAGCAGAGATGATAGTTTGGACAGGGGGCTCCTGGAGACCCAGTACTTC.